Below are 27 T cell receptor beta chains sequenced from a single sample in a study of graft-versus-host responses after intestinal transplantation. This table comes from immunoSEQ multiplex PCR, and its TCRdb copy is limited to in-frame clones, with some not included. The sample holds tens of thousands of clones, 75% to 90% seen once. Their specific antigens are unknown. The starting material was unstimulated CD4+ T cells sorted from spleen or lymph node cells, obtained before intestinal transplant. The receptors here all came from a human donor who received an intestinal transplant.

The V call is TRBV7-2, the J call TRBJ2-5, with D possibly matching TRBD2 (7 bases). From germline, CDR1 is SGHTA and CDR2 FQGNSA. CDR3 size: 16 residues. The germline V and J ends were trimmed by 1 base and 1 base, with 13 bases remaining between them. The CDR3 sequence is CASSLGSRGGQETQYF. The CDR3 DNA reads TGTGCCAGCAGCTTAGGGAGTAGGGGGGGCCAAGAGACCCAGTACTTC.

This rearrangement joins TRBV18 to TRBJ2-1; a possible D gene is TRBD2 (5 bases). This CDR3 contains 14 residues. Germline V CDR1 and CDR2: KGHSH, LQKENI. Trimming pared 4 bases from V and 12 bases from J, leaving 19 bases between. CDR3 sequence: CASSQSPGSLPQFF. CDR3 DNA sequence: TGTGCCAGCTCACAATCCCCGGGGTCCCTTCCGCAGTTCTTC.

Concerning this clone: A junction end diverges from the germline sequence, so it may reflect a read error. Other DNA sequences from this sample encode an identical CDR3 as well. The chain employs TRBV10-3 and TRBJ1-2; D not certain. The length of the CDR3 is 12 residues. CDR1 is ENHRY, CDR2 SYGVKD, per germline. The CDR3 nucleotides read TGCGCCAGCGAGGAACTTAACTATGGCTACACCTTC. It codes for CASEELNYGYTF.

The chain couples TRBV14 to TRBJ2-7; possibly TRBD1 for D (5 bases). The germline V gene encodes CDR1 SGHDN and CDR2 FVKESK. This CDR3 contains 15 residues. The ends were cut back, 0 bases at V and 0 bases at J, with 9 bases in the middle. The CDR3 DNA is TGTGCCAGCAGCCAAGATACAGGTCGCTCCTACGAGCAGTACTTC. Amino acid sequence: CASSQDTGRSYEQYF.

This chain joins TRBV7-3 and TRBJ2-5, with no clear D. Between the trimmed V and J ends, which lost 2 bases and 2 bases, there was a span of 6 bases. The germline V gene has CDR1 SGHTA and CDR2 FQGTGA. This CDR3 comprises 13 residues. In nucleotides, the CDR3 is TGTGCCAGCAGCTTAGGGCCTCAAGAGACCCAGTACTTC. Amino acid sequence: CASSLGPQETQYF.

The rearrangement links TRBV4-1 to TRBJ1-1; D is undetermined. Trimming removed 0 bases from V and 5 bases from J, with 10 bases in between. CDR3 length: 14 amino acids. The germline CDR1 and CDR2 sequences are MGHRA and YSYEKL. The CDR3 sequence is CASSQDRRVTEAFF. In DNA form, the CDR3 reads TGCGCCAGCAGCCAAGATCGACGGGTTACTGAAGCTTTCTTT.

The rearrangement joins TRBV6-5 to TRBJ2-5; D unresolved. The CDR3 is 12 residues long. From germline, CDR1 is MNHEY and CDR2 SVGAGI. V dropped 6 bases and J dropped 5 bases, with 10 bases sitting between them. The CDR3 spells CASSDFGETQYF. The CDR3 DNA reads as TGTGCCAGCAGCGATTTCGGGGAGACCCAGTACTTC.

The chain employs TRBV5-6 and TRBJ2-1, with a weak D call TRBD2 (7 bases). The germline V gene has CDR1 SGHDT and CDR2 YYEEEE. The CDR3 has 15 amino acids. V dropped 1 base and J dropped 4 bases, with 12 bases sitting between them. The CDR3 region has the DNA TGTGCCAGCAGCTTGCCGGGGGGCCGATACAATGAGCAGTTCTTC. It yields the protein CASSLPGGRYNEQFF.

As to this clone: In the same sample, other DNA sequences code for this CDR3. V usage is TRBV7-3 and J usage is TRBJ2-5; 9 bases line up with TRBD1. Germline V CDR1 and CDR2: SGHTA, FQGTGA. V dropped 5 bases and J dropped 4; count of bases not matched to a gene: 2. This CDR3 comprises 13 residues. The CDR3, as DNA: TGTGCCAGCAGCCCGGGACAGGGAGAGACCCAGTACTTC. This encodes CASSPGQGETQYF.

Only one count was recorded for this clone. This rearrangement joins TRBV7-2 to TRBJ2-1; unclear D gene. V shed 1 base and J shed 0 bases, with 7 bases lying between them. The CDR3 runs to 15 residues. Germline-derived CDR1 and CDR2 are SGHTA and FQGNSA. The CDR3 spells CASSLEESSYNEQFF. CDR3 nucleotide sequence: TGTGCCAGCAGCTTAGAGGAGAGCTCCTACAATGAGCAGTTCTTC.

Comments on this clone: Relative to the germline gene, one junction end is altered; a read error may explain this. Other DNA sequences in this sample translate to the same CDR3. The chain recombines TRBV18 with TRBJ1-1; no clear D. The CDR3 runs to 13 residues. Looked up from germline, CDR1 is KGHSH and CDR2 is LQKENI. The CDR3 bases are TGTGCCAGCTCACCCACAGAGAACACTGAAGCTTTCTTC. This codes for CASSPTENTEAFF.

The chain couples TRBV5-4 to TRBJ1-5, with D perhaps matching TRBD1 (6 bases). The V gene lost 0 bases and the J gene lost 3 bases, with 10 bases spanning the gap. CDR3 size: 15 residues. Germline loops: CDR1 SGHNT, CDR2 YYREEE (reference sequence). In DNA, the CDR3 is TGTGCCAGCAGCTTGGGGCAGGGGCCCAATCAGCCCCAGCATTTT. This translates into CASSLGQGPNQPQHF.

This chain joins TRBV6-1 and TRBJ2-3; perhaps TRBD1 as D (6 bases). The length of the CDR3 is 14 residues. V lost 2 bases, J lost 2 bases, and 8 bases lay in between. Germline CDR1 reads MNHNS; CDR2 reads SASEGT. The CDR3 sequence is CASSEQGFTDTQYF. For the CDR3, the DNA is TGTGCCAGCAGTGAACAGGGGTTCACAGATACGCAGTATTTT.

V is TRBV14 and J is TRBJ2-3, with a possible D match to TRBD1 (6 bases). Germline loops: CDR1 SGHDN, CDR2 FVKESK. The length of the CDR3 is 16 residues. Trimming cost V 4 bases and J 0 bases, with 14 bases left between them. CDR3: CASSRLQGSSTDTQYF. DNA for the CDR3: TGTGCCAGCAGCCGGCTACAGGGCTCTAGCACAGATACGCAGTATTTT. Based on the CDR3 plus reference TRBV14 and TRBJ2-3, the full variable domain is EAGVTQFPSHSVIEKGQTVTLRCDPISGHDNLYWYRRVMGKEIKFLLHFVKESKQDESGMPNNRFLAERTGGTYSTLKVQPAELEDSGVYFCASSRLQGSSTDTQYFGPGTRLTVL.

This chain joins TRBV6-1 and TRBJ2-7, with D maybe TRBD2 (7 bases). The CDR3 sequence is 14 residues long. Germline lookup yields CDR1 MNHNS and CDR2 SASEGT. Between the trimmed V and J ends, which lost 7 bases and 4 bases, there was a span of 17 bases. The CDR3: CASTRGGGGYEQYF. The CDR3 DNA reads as TGTGCCAGCACCCGAGGGGGGGGCGGTTACGAGCAGTACTTC.

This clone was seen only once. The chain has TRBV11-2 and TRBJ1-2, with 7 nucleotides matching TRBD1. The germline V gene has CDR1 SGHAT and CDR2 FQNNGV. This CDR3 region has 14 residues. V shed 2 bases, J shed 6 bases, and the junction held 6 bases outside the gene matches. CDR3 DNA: TGTGCCAGCAGCTTATCCTCTCAGGGGGATGGCTACACCTTC. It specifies CASSLSSQGDGYTF.

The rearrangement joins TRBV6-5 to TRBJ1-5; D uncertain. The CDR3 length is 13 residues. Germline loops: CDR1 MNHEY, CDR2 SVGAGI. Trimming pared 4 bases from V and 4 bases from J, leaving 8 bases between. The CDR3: CASSSQVNQPQHF. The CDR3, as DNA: TGTGCCAGCAGTTCCCAGGTGAATCAGCCCCAGCATTTT.

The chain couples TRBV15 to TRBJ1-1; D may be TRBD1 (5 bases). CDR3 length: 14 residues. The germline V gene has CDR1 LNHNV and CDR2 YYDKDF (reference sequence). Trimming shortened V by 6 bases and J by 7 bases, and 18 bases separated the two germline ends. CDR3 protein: CATRPGTGRGEAFF. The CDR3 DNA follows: TGTGCCACCAGGCCCGGGACCGGGCGGGGTGAAGCTTTCTTT.

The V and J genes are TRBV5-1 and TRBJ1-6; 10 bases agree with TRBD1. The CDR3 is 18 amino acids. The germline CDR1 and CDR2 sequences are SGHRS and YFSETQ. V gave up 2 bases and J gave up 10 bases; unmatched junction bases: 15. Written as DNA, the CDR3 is TGCGCCAGCAGCTTTCTTGGGTTGGAGACAGGGGGCAGGTCACCCCTCCACTTT. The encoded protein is CASSFLGLETGGRSPLHF. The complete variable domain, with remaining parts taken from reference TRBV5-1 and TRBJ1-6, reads KAGVTQTPRYLIKTRGQQVTLSCSPISGHRSVSWYQQTPGQGLQFLFEYFSETQRNKGNFPGRFSGRQFSNSRSEMNVSTLELGDSALYLCASSFLGLETGGRSPLHFGNGTRLTVT.

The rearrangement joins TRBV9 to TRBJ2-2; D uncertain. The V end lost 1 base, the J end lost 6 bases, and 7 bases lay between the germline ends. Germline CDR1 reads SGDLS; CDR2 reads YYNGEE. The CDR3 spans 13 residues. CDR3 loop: CASSVLSSGELFF. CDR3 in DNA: TGTGCCAGCAGCGTACTTAGTTCCGGGGAGCTGTTTTTT.

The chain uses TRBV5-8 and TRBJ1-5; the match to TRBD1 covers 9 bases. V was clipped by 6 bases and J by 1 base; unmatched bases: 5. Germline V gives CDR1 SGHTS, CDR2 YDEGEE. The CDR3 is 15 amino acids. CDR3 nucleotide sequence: TGTGCCAGCACCCGACAGGGGGTCAGCAATCAGCCCCAGCATTTT. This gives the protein CASTRQGVSNQPQHF.

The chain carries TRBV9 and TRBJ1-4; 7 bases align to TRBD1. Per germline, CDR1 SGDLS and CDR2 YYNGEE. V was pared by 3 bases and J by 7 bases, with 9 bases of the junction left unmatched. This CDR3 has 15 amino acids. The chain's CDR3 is CASSAKQGWGEKLFF. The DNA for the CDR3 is TGTGCCAGCAGCGCGAAACAGGGGTGGGGTGAAAAACTGTTTTTT.

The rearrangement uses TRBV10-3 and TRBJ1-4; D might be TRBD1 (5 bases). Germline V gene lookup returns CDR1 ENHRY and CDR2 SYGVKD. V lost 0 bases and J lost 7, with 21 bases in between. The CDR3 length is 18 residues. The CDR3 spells CAISESGQGLSLGEKLFF. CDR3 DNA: TGTGCCATCAGTGAGTCTGGGCAGGGCCTGTCATTGGGTGAAAAACTGTTTTTT.

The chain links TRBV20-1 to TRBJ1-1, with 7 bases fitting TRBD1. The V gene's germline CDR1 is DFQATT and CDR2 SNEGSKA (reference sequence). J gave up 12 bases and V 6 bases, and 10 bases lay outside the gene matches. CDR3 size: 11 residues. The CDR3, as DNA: TGCAGTGCCCGGACAGGACGAGAGCCTTTCTTT. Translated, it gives CSARTGREPFF.

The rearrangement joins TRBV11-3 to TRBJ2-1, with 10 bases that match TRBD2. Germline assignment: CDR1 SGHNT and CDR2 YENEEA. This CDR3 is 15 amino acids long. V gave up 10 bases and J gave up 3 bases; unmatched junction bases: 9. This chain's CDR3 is CATRNSGGIYNEQFF. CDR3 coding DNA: TGTGCCACCAGAAATAGCGGGGGGATCTACAATGAGCAGTTCTTC.

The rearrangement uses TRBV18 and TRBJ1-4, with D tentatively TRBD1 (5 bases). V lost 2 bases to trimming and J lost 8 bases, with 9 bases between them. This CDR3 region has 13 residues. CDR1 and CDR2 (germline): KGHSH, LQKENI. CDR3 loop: CASSPGAREKLFF. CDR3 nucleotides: TGTGCCAGCTCACCAGGGGCCAGGGAAAAACTGTTTTTT.

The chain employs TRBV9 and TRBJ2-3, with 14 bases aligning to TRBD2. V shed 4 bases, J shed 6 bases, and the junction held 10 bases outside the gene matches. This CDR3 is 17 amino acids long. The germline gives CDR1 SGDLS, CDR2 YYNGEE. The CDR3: CASSFGTSGGGSDTQYF. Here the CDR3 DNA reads TGTGCCAGCAGCTTCGGGACTAGCGGGGGTGGTTCGGATACGCAGTATTTT. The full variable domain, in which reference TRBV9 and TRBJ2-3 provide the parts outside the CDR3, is DSGVTQTPKHLITATGQRVTLRCSPRSGDLSVYWYQQSLDQGLQFLIQYYNGEERAKGNILERFSAQQFPDLHSELNLSSLELGDSALYFCASSFGTSGGGSDTQYFGPGTRLTVL.